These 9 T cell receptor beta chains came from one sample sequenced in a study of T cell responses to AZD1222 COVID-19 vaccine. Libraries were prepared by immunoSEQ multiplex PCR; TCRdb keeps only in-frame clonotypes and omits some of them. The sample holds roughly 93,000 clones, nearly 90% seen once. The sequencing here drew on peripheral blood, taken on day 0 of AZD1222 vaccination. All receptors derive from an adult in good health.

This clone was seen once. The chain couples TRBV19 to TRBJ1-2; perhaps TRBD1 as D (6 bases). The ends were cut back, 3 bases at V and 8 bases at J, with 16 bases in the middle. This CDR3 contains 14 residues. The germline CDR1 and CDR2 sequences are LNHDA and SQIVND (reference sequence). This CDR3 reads CASSIPAQGLGYTF. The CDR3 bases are TGTGCCAGTAGTATTCCGGCACAGGGATTAGGCTACACCTTC.

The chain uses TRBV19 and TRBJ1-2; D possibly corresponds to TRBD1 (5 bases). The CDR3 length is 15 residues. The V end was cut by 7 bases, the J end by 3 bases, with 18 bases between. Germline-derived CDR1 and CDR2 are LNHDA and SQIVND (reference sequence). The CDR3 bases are TGTGCCAGTACCCTACGGCGGGAGACAGACTATGGCTACACCTTC. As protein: CASTLRRETDYGYTF.

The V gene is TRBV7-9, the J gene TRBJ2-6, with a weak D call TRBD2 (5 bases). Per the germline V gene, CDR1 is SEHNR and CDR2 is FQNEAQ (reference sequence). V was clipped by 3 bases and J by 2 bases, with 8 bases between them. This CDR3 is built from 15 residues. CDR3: CASSFFGAGANVLTF. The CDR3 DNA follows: TGTGCCAGCAGCTTTTTCGGGGCTGGGGCCAACGTCCTGACTTTC.

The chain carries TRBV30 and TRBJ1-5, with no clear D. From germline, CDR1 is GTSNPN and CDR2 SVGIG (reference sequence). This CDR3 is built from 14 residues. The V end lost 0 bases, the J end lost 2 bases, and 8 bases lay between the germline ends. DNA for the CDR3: TGTGCCTGGAGTGTAGGACCGGGCAATCAGCCCCAGCATTTT. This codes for CAWSVGPGNQPQHF.

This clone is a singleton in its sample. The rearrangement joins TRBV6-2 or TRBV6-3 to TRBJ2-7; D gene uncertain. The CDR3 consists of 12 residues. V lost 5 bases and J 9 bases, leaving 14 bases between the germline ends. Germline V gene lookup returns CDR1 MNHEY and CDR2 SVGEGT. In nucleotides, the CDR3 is TGTGCCAGCAGTCAAAATTCGCTGGGGCAGTACTTC. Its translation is CASSQNSLGQYF.

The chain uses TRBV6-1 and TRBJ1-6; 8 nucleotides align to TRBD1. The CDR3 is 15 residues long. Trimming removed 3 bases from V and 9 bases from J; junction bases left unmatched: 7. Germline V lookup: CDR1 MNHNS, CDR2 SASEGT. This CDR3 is CASSEQGAEISPLHF. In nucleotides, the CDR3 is TGTGCCAGCAGTGAGCAGGGGGCCGAGATTTCACCCCTCCACTTT.

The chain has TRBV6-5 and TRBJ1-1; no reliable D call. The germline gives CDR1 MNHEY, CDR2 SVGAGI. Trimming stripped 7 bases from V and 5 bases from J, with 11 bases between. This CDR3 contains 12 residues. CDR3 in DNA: TGTGCCAGCAAGTGGGTGGAGACTGAAGCTTTCTTT. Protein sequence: CASKWVETEAFF.

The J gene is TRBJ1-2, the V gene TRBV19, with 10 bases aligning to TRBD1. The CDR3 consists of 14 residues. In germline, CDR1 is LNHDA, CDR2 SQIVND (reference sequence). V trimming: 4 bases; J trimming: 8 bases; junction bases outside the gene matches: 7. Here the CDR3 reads CASSTTGGYNGYTF. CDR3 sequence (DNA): TGTGCCAGTAGTACGACAGGGGGCTATAACGGCTACACCTTC.

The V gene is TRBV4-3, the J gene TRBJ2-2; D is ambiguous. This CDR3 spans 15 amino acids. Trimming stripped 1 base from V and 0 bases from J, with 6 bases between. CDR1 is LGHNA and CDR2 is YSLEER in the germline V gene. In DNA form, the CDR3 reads TGCGCCAGCAGCCAAGTGATCGCGAACACCGGGGAGCTGTTTTTT. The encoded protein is CASSQVIANTGELFF.